The 5 T cell receptor beta chains reported below all come from one sample, sequenced in a study of CXCR3-negative and CXCR3-positive naive CD8 T cells. Their antigens remain unidentified. Overall study results and limits: CXCR3-positive naive cells had more hydrophobic TRB CDR3s than CXCR3-negative naive cells.

Libraries of TRB cDNA were made by 5' RACE and carried UMIs. TCRdb reprocessed the 5' RACE reads; each CDR3 protein has one entry and no DNA is given. This table holds about 56,000 distinct CDR3 sequences. Sample: naive CXCR3+ CD8+ T cells from blood. Subset specified: CD45RO-CCR7+CD27+CD95- naive CD8+ T cells expressing CXCR3 (TNR3+). All receptors come from a human donor in good health. Some clones in this sample may be carry-over from other donors' samples.

The chain joins TRBV29-1 to TRBJ2-1. CDR3 length: 13 residues. CDR1 and CDR2 from the germline V gene are SQVTM and ANQGSEA. The CDR3 sequence: CSVVTFPYNEQFF.

The V and J genes are TRBV4-3 and TRBJ2-5; TCRdb names TRBD2, which stays unverified in the absence of DNA. The CDR3 length is 15 residues. Germline V lookup: CDR1 LGHNA, CDR2 YSLEER. The CDR3 sequence: CASSQDYREVETQYF.

The chain is built from TRBV21-1 and TRBJ2-7; TCRdb names TRBD2, which stays unverified in the absence of DNA. TRBV21-1 is reported as a pseudogene. The CDR3 consists of 13 residues. CDR3 loop: CASSTGGRFEQYF.

This chain joins TRBV7-8 and TRBJ2-1. From germline, CDR1 is SGHVS and CDR2 FQNEAQ. This CDR3 is 13 amino acids long. This chain's CDR3 is CASSLGPYNEQFF.

J is TRBJ2-1 and V is TRBV29-1; the D gene TCRdb calls, TRBD2, cannot be checked with no DNA. The CDR3 is 16 residues long. In germline, CDR1 is SQVTM, CDR2 ANQGSEA. CDR3: CSVEVLAGAHYNEQFF.